The rows below give T cell receptor beta chains drawn from one sample of a study of cytomegalovirus exposure and HLA in healthy donors. Profiling relied on immunoSEQ multiplex PCR, and the TCRdb table lists in-frame clones only, not all of them. This table has fewer than 200,000 clones, approximately 89% appearing once. Sequenced material: PBMCs. The source of these receptors is a man younger than 30 in good health and CMV-seropositive. CDR3s include the opening cysteine and the closing phenylalanine or tryptophan. The D gene is left open where the match is weak. Not every row has a clone size; where given, it reads once, few, many or a size class.

clone size: -; D gene: TRBD2; V gene: TRBV4-1; J gene: TRBJ2-3; CDR3 protein: CASSQDWGGKADTQYF; CDR3 DNA: TGCGCCAGCAGCCAAGATTGGGGAGGGAAGGCAGATACGCAGTATTTT
clone size: -; D gene: -; V gene: TRBV30; J gene: TRBJ2-7; CDR3 protein: CAWRSQGHEQYF; CDR3 DNA: TGTGCCTGGAGATCACAGGGACACGAGCAGTACTTC
clone size: -; D gene: -; V gene: TRBV5-4; J gene: TRBJ2-7; CDR3 protein: CASSLARGFAIYEQYF; CDR3 DNA: TGTGCCAGCAGCTTGGCCCGGGGGTTTGCCATCTACGAGCAGTACTTC
clone size: -; D gene: TRBD1; V gene: TRBV28; J gene: TRBJ1-2; CDR3 protein: CASSPGTGGYGYTF; CDR3 DNA: TGTGCCAGCAGTCCCGGGACAGGGGGCTATGGCTACACCTTC
clone size: few; D gene: -; V gene: TRBV5-1; J gene: TRBJ1-5; CDR3 protein: CASSLDGAGQPQHF; CDR3 DNA: TGCGCCAGCAGCTTGGATGGAGCTGGTCAGCCCCAGCATTTT
clone size: once; D gene: -; V gene: TRBV1; J gene: TRBJ2-1; CDR3 protein: CTSSQDESRLAGAGSYNEQFF; CDR3 DNA: TGCACCAGCAGCCAAGATGAATCGAGACTAGCGGGAGCGGGCTCTTACAATGAGCAGTTCTTC
clone size: -; D gene: -; V gene: TRBV27; J gene: TRBJ2-5; CDR3 protein: CASSPPSETQYF; CDR3 DNA: TGTGCCAGCAGCCCCCCCTCGGAGACCCAGTACTTC
clone size: -; D gene: -; V gene: TRBV21-1; J gene: TRBJ2-2; CDR3 protein: CASTNGTRYTGELFF; CDR3 DNA: TGTGCCAGCACCAACGGGACTAGGTACACCGGGGAGCTGTTTTTT
clone size: -; D gene: -; V gene: TRBV28; J gene: TRBJ2-3; CDR3 protein: CASSFPPYRTDTQYF; CDR3 DNA: TGTGCCAGCAGTTTCCCGCCCTACCGGACAGATACGCAGTATTTT
clone size: few; D gene: -; V gene: TRBV10-3; J gene: TRBJ1-2; CDR3 protein: CAISVGSPNYGYTF; CDR3 DNA: TGTGCCATCAGTGTGGGCAGTCCTAACTATGGCTACACCTTC
clone size: -; D gene: TRBD1; V gene: TRBV4-1; J gene: TRBJ2-1; CDR3 protein: CASSQPGQGNEQFF; CDR3 DNA: TGCGCCAGCAGCCAACCGGGACAGGGCAATGAGCAGTTCTTC
clone size: -; D gene: -; V gene: TRBV19; J gene: TRBJ2-7; CDR3 protein: CASSRSPRSGGVLEQYF; CDR3 DNA: TGTGCCAGTAGTAGGTCCCCAAGGTCCGGGGGTGTTTTGGAGCAGTACTTC
clone size: -; D gene: TRBD2; V gene: TRBV7-6; J gene: TRBJ2-5; CDR3 protein: CASSLRWLAGETQYF; CDR3 DNA: TGTGCCAGCAGCTTAAGGTGGCTAGCGGGAGAGACCCAGTACTTC
clone size: -; D gene: -; V gene: TRBV5-3; J gene: TRBJ1-2; CDR3 protein: CARSLVGCWEGSYGYTF; CDR3 DNA: TGTGCCAGAAGCTTGGTTGGATGCTGGGAGGGTAGCTATGGCTACACCTTC
clone size: -; D gene: -; V gene: TRBV4-2; J gene: TRBJ2-3; CDR3 protein: CASSQDGSTDTQYF; CDR3 DNA: TGTGCCAGCAGCCAAGACGGGAGCACAGATACGCAGTATTTT
clone size: -; D gene: TRBD2; V gene: TRBV4-1; J gene: TRBJ2-1; CDR3 protein: CASSHPTSGRSNEQFF; CDR3 DNA: TGCGCCAGCAGCCACCCGACTAGCGGGAGGTCCAATGAGCAGTTCTTC
clone size: -; D gene: TRBD2; V gene: TRBV28; J gene: TRBJ2-1; CDR3 protein: CASSFSGRVNEQFF; CDR3 DNA: TGTGCCAGCAGTTTTAGCGGGAGAGTAAATGAGCAGTTCTTC
clone size: -; D gene: TRBD2; V gene: TRBV6-6; J gene: TRBJ2-3; CDR3 protein: CASSDTSGIGDTQYF; CDR3 DNA: TGTGCCAGCAGTGATACTAGCGGGATAGGAGATACGCAGTATTTT
clone size: once; D gene: TRBD2; V gene: TRBV28; J gene: TRBJ2-1; CDR3 protein: CASGLAGGGFNEQFF; CDR3 DNA: TGTGCCAGCGGACTAGCGGGAGGGGGGTTCAATGAGCAGTTCTTC
clone size: few; D gene: TRBD2; V gene: TRBV9; J gene: TRBJ2-1; CDR3 protein: CASSVAAGVDEQFF; CDR3 DNA: TGTGCCAGCAGCGTAGCGGCGGGAGTCGATGAGCAGTTCTTC
clone size: -; D gene: -; V gene: TRBV14; J gene: TRBJ2-7; CDR3 protein: CASSQDPGYEQYF; CDR3 DNA: TGTGCCAGCAGCCAAGATCCAGGCTACGAGCAGTACTTC
clone size: -; D gene: -; V gene: TRBV10-3; J gene: TRBJ1-1; CDR3 protein: CAISEIQGDTEAFF; CDR3 DNA: TGTGCCATCAGTGAGATACAGGGAGACACTGAAGCTTTCTTT
clone size: -; D gene: TRBD2; V gene: TRBV4-2; J gene: TRBJ2-7; CDR3 protein: CASSLVGGLGSYEQYF; CDR3 DNA: TGTGCCAGCAGCCTGGTGGGGGGGTTGGGTTCCTACGAGCAGTACTTC
clone size: -; D gene: TRBD2; V gene: TRBV27; J gene: TRBJ2-7; CDR3 protein: CASRPGLAGFREQYF; CDR3 DNA: TGTGCCAGCAGACCGGGACTAGCGGGTTTTAGGGAGCAGTACTTC
clone size: -; D gene: TRBD2; V gene: TRBV7-2; J gene: TRBJ2-1; CDR3 protein: CASSIGLANEQFF; CDR3 DNA: TGTGCCAGCAGCATAGGACTAGCGAATGAGCAGTTCTTC
clone size: -; D gene: TRBD2; V gene: TRBV13; J gene: TRBJ2-2; CDR3 protein: CASSRGLAANTGELFF; CDR3 DNA: TGTGCCAGCAGCCGCGGACTAGCGGCGAACACCGGGGAGCTGTTTTTT
clone size: -; D gene: -; V gene: TRBV29-1; J gene: TRBJ1-4; CDR3 protein: CSAAVTGIGEKLFF; CDR3 DNA: TGCAGCGCAGCAGTTACAGGGATCGGAGAAAAACTGTTTTTT
clone size: -; D gene: -; V gene: TRBV6-5; J gene: TRBJ2-2; CDR3 protein: CASSQAGELFF; CDR3 DNA: TGTGCCAGCAGCCAGGCCGGGGAGCTGTTTTTT
clone size: -; D gene: TRBD1; V gene: TRBV30; J gene: TRBJ1-5; CDR3 protein: CAWSATPVDRGHLGWAQPQHF; CDR3 DNA: TGTGCCTGGAGCGCTACGCCGGTGGACAGGGGGCACCTAGGATGGGCTCAGCCCCAGCATTTT